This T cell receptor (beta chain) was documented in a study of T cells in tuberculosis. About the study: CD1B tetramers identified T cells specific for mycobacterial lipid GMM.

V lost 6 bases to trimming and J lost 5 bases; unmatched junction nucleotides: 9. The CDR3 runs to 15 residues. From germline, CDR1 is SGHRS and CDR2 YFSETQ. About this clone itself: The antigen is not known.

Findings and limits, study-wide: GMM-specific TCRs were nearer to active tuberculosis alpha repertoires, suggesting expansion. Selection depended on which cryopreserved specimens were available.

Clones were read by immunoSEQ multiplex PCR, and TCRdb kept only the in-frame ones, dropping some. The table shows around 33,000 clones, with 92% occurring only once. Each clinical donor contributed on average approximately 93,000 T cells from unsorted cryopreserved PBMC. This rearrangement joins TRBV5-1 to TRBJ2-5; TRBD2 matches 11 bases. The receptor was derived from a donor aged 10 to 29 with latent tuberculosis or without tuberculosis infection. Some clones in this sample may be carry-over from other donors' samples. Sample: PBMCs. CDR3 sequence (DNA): TGCGCCAGCACCTTAGCGGGAGGGCCGCGGGAGACCCAGTACTTC. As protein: CASTLAGGPRETQYF. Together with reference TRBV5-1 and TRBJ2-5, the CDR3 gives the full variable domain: KAGVTQTPRYLIKTRGQQVTLSCSPISGHRSVSWYQQTPGQGLQFLFEYFSETQRNKGNFPGRFSGRQFSNSRSEMNVSTLELGDSALYLCASTLAGGPRETQYFGPGTRLLVL.